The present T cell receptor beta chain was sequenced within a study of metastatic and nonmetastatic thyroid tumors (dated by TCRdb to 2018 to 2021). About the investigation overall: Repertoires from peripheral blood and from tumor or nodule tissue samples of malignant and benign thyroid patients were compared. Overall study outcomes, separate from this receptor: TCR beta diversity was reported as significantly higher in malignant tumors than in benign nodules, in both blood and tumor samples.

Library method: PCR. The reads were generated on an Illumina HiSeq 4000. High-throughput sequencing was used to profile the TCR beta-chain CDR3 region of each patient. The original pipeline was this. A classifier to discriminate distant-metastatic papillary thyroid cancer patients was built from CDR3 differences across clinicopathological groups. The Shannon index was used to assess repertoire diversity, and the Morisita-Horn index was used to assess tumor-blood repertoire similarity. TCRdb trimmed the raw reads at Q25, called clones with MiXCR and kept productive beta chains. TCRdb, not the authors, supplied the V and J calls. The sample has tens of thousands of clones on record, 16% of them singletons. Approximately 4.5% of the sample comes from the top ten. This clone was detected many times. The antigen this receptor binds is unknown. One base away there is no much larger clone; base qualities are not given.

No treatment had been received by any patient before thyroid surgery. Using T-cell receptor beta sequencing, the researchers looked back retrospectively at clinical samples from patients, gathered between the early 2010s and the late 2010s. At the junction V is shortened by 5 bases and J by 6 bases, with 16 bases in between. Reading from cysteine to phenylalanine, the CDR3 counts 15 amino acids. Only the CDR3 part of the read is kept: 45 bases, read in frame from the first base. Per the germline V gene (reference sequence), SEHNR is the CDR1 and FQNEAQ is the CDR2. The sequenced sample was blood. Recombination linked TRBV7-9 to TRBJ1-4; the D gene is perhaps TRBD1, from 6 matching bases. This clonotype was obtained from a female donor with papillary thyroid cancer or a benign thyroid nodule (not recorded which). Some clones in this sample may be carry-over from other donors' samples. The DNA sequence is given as TGTGCCAGCAGCCCGGACAGTTATCGGTATGAAAAACTGTTTTTT. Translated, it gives CASSPDSYRYEKLFF.